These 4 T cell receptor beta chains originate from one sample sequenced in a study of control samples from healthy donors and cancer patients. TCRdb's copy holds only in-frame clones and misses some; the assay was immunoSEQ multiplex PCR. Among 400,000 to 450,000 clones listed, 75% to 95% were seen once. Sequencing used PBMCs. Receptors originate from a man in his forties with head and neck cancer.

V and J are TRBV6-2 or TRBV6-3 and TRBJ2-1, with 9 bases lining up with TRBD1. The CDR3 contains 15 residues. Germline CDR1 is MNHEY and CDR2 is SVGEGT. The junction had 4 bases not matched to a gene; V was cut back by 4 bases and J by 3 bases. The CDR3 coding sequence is TGTGCCAGCAGTTCTGGGACAGGGTACTACAATGAGCAGTTCTTC. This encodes CASSSGTGYYNEQFF.

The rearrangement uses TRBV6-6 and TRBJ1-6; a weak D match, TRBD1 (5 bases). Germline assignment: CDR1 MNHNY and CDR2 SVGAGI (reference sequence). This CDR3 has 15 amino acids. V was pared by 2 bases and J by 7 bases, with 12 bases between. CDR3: CASSYVRQKNSPLHF. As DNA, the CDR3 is TGTGCCAGCAGTTACGTGAGACAGAAGAATTCACCCCTCCACTTT.

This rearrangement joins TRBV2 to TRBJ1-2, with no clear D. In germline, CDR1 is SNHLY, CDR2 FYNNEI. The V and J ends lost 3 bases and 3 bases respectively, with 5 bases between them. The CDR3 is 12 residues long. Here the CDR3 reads CASSDMDYGYTF. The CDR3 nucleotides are TGTGCCAGCAGTGACATGGACTATGGCTACACCTTC. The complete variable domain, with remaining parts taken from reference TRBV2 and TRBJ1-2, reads EPEVTQTPSHQVTQMGQEVILRCVPISNHLYFYWYRQILGQKVEFLVSFYNNEISEKSEIFDDQFSVERPDGSNFTLKIRSTKLEDSAMYFCASSDMDYGYTFGSGTRLTVV.

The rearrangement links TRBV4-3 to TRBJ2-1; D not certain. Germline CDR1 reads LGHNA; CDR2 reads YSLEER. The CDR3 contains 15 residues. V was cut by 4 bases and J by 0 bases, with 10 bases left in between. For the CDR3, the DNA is TGCGCCAGCAGCCCGGGTCAGTACTCCTACAATGAGCAGTTCTTC. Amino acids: CASSPGQYSYNEQFF.